These 27 T cell receptor beta chains share one sample of origin, sequenced in a study of T cells in Graves' hyperthyroidism and ophthalmopathy. There were TCR beta CDR3 regions amplified from RNA transcripts. The TCR CDR3 was amplified in a first-round RT-PCR using the HTBI primer set. One entry per CDR3 protein, called by TCRdb with MiXCR from the multiplex PCR reads. Seen here are roughly 380,000 distinct CDR3 sequences, over 15% observed once, and the top ten hold around 15%. Sequencing was performed on blood. These receptors originate from a woman aged 40 to 55 with Graves' ophthalmopathy.

Note on this clonotype: A much more abundant neighbour one base away suggests this may be a read error. J is TRBJ2-7 and V is TRBV12-3 or TRBV12-4; TRBD1 aligns across 7 bases. Unmatched junction bases numbered 4, after V lost 3 bases and J lost 2 bases. This CDR3 region has 14 residues. The CDR3 region has the DNA TGTGCCAGCAGTTTTCATCAGGGGGCCTACGAGCAGTACTTC. It encodes CASSFHQGAYEQYF.

The rearrangement uses TRBV29-1 and TRBJ2-2, with a tentative D call TRBD1 (5 bases). CDR1 and CDR2 from the germline V gene are SQVTM and ANQGSEA. V was pared by 3 bases and J by 1 base, with 9 bases between. The CDR3 is 14 residues long. CDR3 bases: TGCAGCGTTGAGCAGGGTATGAACACCGGGGAGCTGTTTTTT. Protein product: CSVEQGMNTGELFF.

This clonotype was seen repeatedly, ten times or more. This chain links TRBV6-5 with TRBJ1-5, with 7 bases aligning to TRBD1. The CDR3 is 13 amino acids. In germline, CDR1 is MNHEY, CDR2 SVGAGI. Trimming cost V 6 bases and J 8 bases; bases outside gene matches: 7. CDR3 coding DNA: TGTGCCAGCAGGAGAGGGGGCGCAGAGCCCCAGCATTTT. This gives the protein CASRRGGAEPQHF.

In this sample, this clonotype turned up many times. The rearrangement uses TRBV15 and TRBJ1-1, with 10 bases matching TRBD1. The CDR3 is 17 residues long. V lost 1 base, J lost 8 bases, and 13 bases stayed unmatched. Germline V gene data show CDR1 as LNHNV and CDR2 as YYDKDF (reference sequence). This chain's CDR3 is CATSRAYNRDRGPEAFF. CDR3 bases: TGTGCCACCAGCAGAGCTTATAACCGGGACAGGGGCCCCGAAGCTTTCTTT. Using reference TRBV15 and TRBJ1-1 for the parts outside the CDR3, the full variable domain is DAMVIQNPRYQVTQFGKPVTLSCSQTLNHNVMYWYQQKSSQAPKLLFHYYDKDFNNEADTPDNFQSRRPNTSFCFLDIRSPGLGDTAMYLCATSRAYNRDRGPEAFFGQGTRLTVV.

V and J are TRBV12-3 or TRBV12-4 and TRBJ2-7, with TRBD2 as a possible D gene (6 bases). The V gene lost 6 bases and the J gene lost 0 bases, with 15 bases spanning the gap. The CDR3 is 15 amino acids. The CDR3 here is CASRPTLARSYEQYF. In DNA, the CDR3 is TGTGCCAGCAGGCCCACCCTAGCGCGCTCCTACGAGCAGTACTTC.

This clonotype was seen at least ten times. The rearrangement uses TRBV10-3 and TRBJ1-1; 7 nucleotides line up with TRBD1. The CDR3 spans 15 residues. Germline CDR1 ENHRY, CDR2 SYGVKD. The V segment lost 4 bases and the J segment 1 base; nucleotides outside the gene matches: 6. CDR3 loop: CAISVAGGGNTEAFF. CDR3 nucleotide sequence: TGTGCCATCAGTGTGGCAGGGGGGGGGAACACTGAAGCTTTCTTT.

The V and J genes are TRBV6-1 and TRBJ1-5; D might be TRBD1 (5 bases). The CDR3 sequence is 15 residues long. Trimming took 7 bases from V and 2 from J, leaving 15 bases between them. CDR1 MNHNS and CDR2 SASEGT come from the germline V gene. This CDR3 is CASMGGSVGNQPQHF. As DNA, the CDR3 is TGTGCCAGCATGGGGGGGAGCGTGGGCAATCAGCCCCAGCATTTT.

Ten or more counts support this clonotype. V usage is TRBV3-1 and J usage is TRBJ2-7, with 7 positions matching TRBD2. The CDR3 has 13 residues. V lost 0 bases and J lost 9; bases outside the gene matches: 5. Per germline, CDR1 LGHDT and CDR2 YNNKEL (reference sequence). CDR3: CASSQEGERGQYF. The CDR3 nucleotides are TGTGCCAGCAGCCAAGAAGGGGAGCGGGGGCAGTACTTC.

There are many counts of this clonotype. This CDR3 reads CASRNTGLTEAFF. Here the CDR3 DNA reads TGTGCCAGCAGGAACACGGGGCTTACTGAAGCTTTCTTT. This sequence joins TRBV28 and TRBJ1-1; perhaps TRBD1 as D (5 bases). In germline, CDR1 is MDHEN, CDR2 SYDVKM. CDR3 size: 13 residues. V was trimmed by 6 bases and J by 5 bases, leaving 13 bases between them.

This clonotype was detected ten times or more. The chain is built from TRBV28 and TRBJ1-6, with D possibly being TRBD1 (5 bases). V was trimmed by 6 bases and J by 7 bases, leaving 10 bases between them. Germline CDR1 MDHEN, CDR2 SYDVKM. CDR3 size: 13 residues. This CDR3 is CASSSGRNSPLHF. The CDR3 coding sequence is TGTGCCAGCAGCTCAGGGAGAAATTCACCCCTCCACTTT.

This clonotype was found many times. V and J are TRBV6-1 and TRBJ2-7; TRBD1 matches 8 bases. The CDR3 is 16 amino acids. Germline assignment: CDR1 MNHNS and CDR2 SASEGT. V was clipped by 6 bases and J by 10 bases; unmatched bases: 20. The chain's CDR3 is CASRDRADVPTDRQYF. The CDR3 DNA sequence: TGTGCCAGCAGGGACAGGGCCGACGTCCCCACGGACCGCCAGTACTTC.

This clonotype showed up many times. The J gene is TRBJ2-5, the V gene TRBV24-1, with TRBD1 matching 10 bases. The CDR3 consists of 14 residues. V gave up 9 bases and J gave up 4 bases; unmatched junction bases: 7. Germline CDR1 KGHDR, CDR2 SFDVKD. The CDR3 here is CATARTGGAETQYF. The CDR3 coding sequence is TGTGCCACCGCGCGGACAGGGGGAGCAGAGACCCAGTACTTC.

In this sample, this clonotype turned up many times. The genes are TRBV15 and TRBJ1-1; the D is unclear. The CDR3 covers 13 residues. Germline loops: CDR1 LNHNV, CDR2 YYDKDF (reference sequence). Deletions cut 1 base from V and 7 bases from J, with 10 bases between. Here the CDR3 DNA reads TGTGCCACCAGCAGAGGACTGAGAGGTGAAGCTTTCTTT. Encoded protein: CATSRGLRGEAFF.

This clonotype was detected ten times or more. The chain is built from TRBV11-2 and TRBJ1-2, with D tentatively TRBD1 (5 bases). Germline V gene data show CDR1 as SGHAT and CDR2 as FQNNGV. V gave up 0 bases and J gave up 8 bases, with 10 bases separating them. The CDR3 covers 13 residues. DNA of the CDR3: TGTGCCAGCAGCTTAGAGTCAGGGCGAGGCTACACCTTC. Protein: CASSLESGRGYTF.

This clonotype was observed at least ten times. In DNA form, the CDR3 reads TGTGCCATCAGTGATCAACAGGGTAACGAGCAGTACTTC. It encodes CAISDQQGNEQYF. The rearrangement uses TRBV10-3 and TRBJ2-7; the D gene is possibly TRBD1 (6 bases). Per germline, CDR1 ENHRY and CDR2 SYGVKD. This CDR3 is 13 amino acids long. The germline V and J ends were trimmed by 3 bases and 5 bases, with 11 bases remaining between them.

This clonotype was counted many times. V gene TRBV13 combines with J gene TRBJ1-1; D is undetermined. V lost 1 base and J 5 bases, leaving 14 bases between the germline ends. Looked up from germline, CDR1 is PRHDT and CDR2 is FYEKMQ (reference sequence). The length of the CDR3 is 15 residues. The CDR3 nucleotides read TGTGCCAGCAGCTTAGTTCAGTCTATCGGTACTGAAGCTTTCTTT. Translated, it gives CASSLVQSIGTEAFF.

This clonotype was counted many times. The chain employs TRBV28 and TRBJ2-7, with TRBD2 matching over 7 bases. CDR1 and CDR2 (germline): MDHEN, SYDVKM. This CDR3 is 12 amino acids long. V was clipped by 5 bases and J by 6 bases; unmatched bases: 4. The CDR3 region is CASSGAGSEQYF. The DNA for the CDR3 is TGTGCCAGCAGTGGAGCGGGAAGCGAGCAGTACTTC.

The table lists this clonotype with many counts. The chain has TRBV7-2 and TRBJ2-2; 10 nucleotides align to TRBD2. Per germline, CDR1 SGHTA and CDR2 FQGNSA. J gave up 6 bases and V 2 bases, and 6 bases lay outside the gene matches. This CDR3 contains 16 residues. DNA of the CDR3: TGTGCCAGCAGCTTATCGCCTAGCGGGAGCGCCGGGGAGCTGTTTTTT. The encoded protein is CASSLSPSGSAGELFF.

This rearrangement joins TRBV27 to TRBJ2-5; the D gene could be TRBD1 or TRBD2 (5 bases each). Germline lookup yields CDR1 MNHEY and CDR2 SMNVEV (reference sequence). The CDR3 has 15 residues. V was trimmed by 5 bases and J by 5 bases, leaving 18 bases between them. The CDR3 is CASSRLLGVGETQYF. CDR3 nucleotide sequence: TGTGCCAGCAGTCGACTCTTGGGGGTTGGGGAGACCCAGTACTTC.

This clonotype was recorded a few times. The chain employs TRBV7-3 and TRBJ1-1; D might be TRBD1 (5 bases). This CDR3 region has 15 residues. V shed 1 base and J shed 1 base, with 10 bases lying between them. Germline V gene lookup returns CDR1 SGHTA and CDR2 FQGTGA. CDR3 sequence reads: CASSLRGDPNTEAFF. The DNA for the CDR3 is TGTGCCAGCAGCTTAAGGGGGGACCCGAACACTGAAGCTTTCTTT.

This clonotype was observed many times. The rearrangement links TRBV7-2 to TRBJ2-3; 9 bases agree with TRBD2. Germline CDR1 and CDR2: SGHTA and FQGNSA. This CDR3 has 13 residues. The junction had 4 bases not matched to a gene; V was cut back by 1 base and J by 11 bases. CDR3 sequence (DNA): TGTGCCAGCAGCTTAGATGCGGGAGGGATGCAGTATTTT. This gives the protein CASSLDAGGMQYF.

This clonotype was recorded at least ten times. The chain links TRBV6-1 to TRBJ2-2; maybe TRBD2 (6 bases). The length of the CDR3 is 16 residues. V was shortened by 6 bases and J by 1 base, with 15 bases between the two germline ends. Germline CDR1 and CDR2: MNHNS and SASEGT. CDR3 bases: TGTGCCAGCAGGCCCGAGGGACTGTTGAACACCGGGGAGCTGTTTTTT. It is translated as CASRPEGLLNTGELFF.

The table lists this clonotype with many counts. The V call is TRBV30, the J call TRBJ1-2; maybe TRBD1 (6 bases). This CDR3 contains 13 residues. Trimming took 3 bases from V and 4 from J, leaving 12 bases between them. The V gene's germline CDR1 is GTSNPN and CDR2 SVGIG (reference sequence). CDR3 nucleotides: TGTGCCTGGAGAGGACAGTCCAGCTATGGCTACACCTTC. Protein: CAWRGQSSYGYTF.

This clonotype was counted only a few times. The genes are TRBV6-1 and TRBJ1-3; 8 positions match TRBD1. V trimming: 6 bases; J trimming: 2 bases; junction bases outside the gene matches: 6. From germline, CDR1 is MNHNS and CDR2 SASEGT. The CDR3 extends over 15 amino acids. The CDR3 sequence: CASRMDRAPGNTIYF. CDR3 sequence (DNA): TGTGCCAGCAGAATGGACAGGGCTCCTGGAAACACCATATATTTT.

This clonotype was detected ten times or more. V usage is TRBV20-1 and J usage is TRBJ2-7; 11 bases align to TRBD1. V dropped 3 bases and J dropped 5; count of bases not matched to a gene: 6. This CDR3 has 14 amino acids. CDR1 is DFQATT, CDR2 SNEGSKA, per germline (reference sequence). The CDR3 bases are TGCAGTGCTAGCCCCGGGACAGGGGGTAACGAGCAGTACTTC. This encodes CSASPGTGGNEQYF.

This clonotype was counted a few times. The chain joins TRBV5-1 to TRBJ2-7; 12 bases match TRBD1. The ends lost 1 base at V and 4 bases at J; junction bases unmatched: 12. The CDR3 sequence is 18 residues long. Germline V gene lookup returns CDR1 SGHRS and CDR2 YFSETQ. The CDR3 DNA is TGCGCCAGCAGCTTGCCGGGACAGGGGGCCAGTAATCGTTACGAGCAGTACTTC. This translates into CASSLPGQGASNRYEQYF.

V and J are TRBV12-5 and TRBJ1-6; a possible D gene is TRBD1 (5 bases). V lost 1 base and J 7 bases, leaving 8 bases between the germline ends. CDR3 length: 14 amino acids. The germline V gene has CDR1 LGHNT and CDR2 FRNRAP. The CDR3 sequence is CASGLDYRNSPLHF. CDR3 in DNA: TGTGCTAGTGGTTTGGACTACAGGAATTCACCCCTCCACTTT.